This T cell receptor beta chain was observed in a study of blood T cell repertoires in COVID-19. Study at large: Samples came from the United States, Italy and Spain, spanning acute and convalescent COVID-19. Nucleic acid was either cDNA or gDNA, and it came from T cells, B-cell-depleted T cells, or PBMCs.

The CDR3 is made up of 14 amino acids. V was clipped by 2 bases and J by 8 bases, with 13 bases between them. Germline lookup yields CDR1 SEHNR and CDR2 FQNEAQ (reference sequence). Authors' data handling: Estimates of nucleated cell counts were drawn from the amplification of reference gene primers. Data came from immunoSEQ multiplex PCR; TCRdb stores just in-frame clones and leaves some out. V and J calls and clone size come straight from that table; D and trimming were deduced from the DNA. The sample carries 80,000 to 95,000 clones, around 82% recorded once. Material for sequencing was peripheral blood. The rearrangement joins TRBV7-9 to TRBJ2-1; no definite D call. The receptor was isolated from a human donor in a cohort sampled during active COVID-19. In DNA, the CDR3 is TGTGCCAGCAGCTTACATACAAACGCCGATGAGCAGTTCTTC. It specifies CASSLHTNADEQFF.